These 8 T cell receptor beta chains were all obtained from the same sample, sequenced in a study of shared clonotypes between healthy human individuals. Generated by immunoSEQ multiplex PCR, the TCRdb table keeps only in-frame clones and is missing some. Among approximately 980,000 clones, over 60% were seen once, and the ten largest hold about 1.5%. The sample taken for sequencing was memory CD4+ T cells sorted from blood. As for subset: CD45RA-negative fraction. These receptors were taken from a man aged 18 to 35 in good health.

This clone showed up many times. The chain carries TRBV27 and TRBJ2-7; D is tentatively TRBD1 or TRBD2 (5 bases each). The length of the CDR3 is 13 residues. Germline CDR1 MNHEY, CDR2 SMNVEV (reference sequence). The V gene lost 3 bases and the J gene lost 6 bases, with 12 bases spanning the gap. The DNA for the CDR3 is TGTGCCAGCAGTTTCCGGGTTGGGGGCGAGCAGTACTTC. Its translation: CASSFRVGGEQYF.

The table lists this clone with a count of one. The V call is TRBV5-6, the J call TRBJ2-7; 11 bases line up with TRBD2. Germline V gene data show CDR1 as SGHDT and CDR2 as YYEEEE. With 4 bases clipped from V and 3 bases from J, the junction kept 6 bases outside the gene matches. The CDR3 is made up of 15 amino acids. The CDR3 loop reads CASSGLAGGLYEQYF. The CDR3 DNA sequence: TGTGCCAGCAGCGGGCTAGCGGGGGGCCTCTACGAGCAGTACTTC.

The CDR3 sequence is CASSEGDMGTGQPQHF. CDR3 nucleotide sequence: TGTGCCAGCAGCGAGGGGGACATGGGAACAGGACAGCCCCAGCATTTT. The chain employs TRBV9 and TRBJ1-5; tentatively, D is TRBD1 (6 bases). This CDR3 region has 16 residues. Germline lookup yields CDR1 SGDLS and CDR2 YYNGEE. The V end was cut by 3 bases, the J end by 7 bases, with 20 bases between. Using reference TRBV9 and TRBJ1-5 for the parts outside the CDR3, the full variable domain is DSGVTQTPKHLITATGQRVTLRCSPRSGDLSVYWYQQSLDQGLQFLIQYYNGEERAKGNILERFSAQQFPDLHSELNLSSLELGDSALYFCASSEGDMGTGQPQHFGDGTRLSIL.

The rearrangement joins TRBV11-2 to TRBJ2-3; D gene ambiguous. This CDR3 is 14 amino acids long. In germline, CDR1 is SGHAT, CDR2 FQNNGV. V lost 0 bases, J lost 0 bases, and 4 bases lay in between. CDR3 residues: CASSLEDSTDTQYF. The CDR3 nucleotides are TGTGCCAGCAGCTTAGAGGACAGCACAGATACGCAGTATTTT.

This clone was seen more than once but under ten times. The chain couples TRBV15 to TRBJ2-2; D unclear. This CDR3 has 13 residues. V was pared by 5 bases and J by 1 base, with 5 bases between. Per germline, CDR1 LNHNV and CDR2 YYDKDF (reference sequence). The CDR3 bases are TGTGCCACCAGCGGCAGGAACACCGGGGAGCTGTTTTTT. Translated, it gives CATSGRNTGELFF.

V is TRBV7-2 and J is TRBJ2-7, with no clear D. CDR3 size: 15 residues. Germline V lookup: CDR1 SGHTA, CDR2 FQGNSA. V was cut by 0 bases and J by 4 bases, with 13 bases left in between. In DNA form, the CDR3 reads TGTGCCAGCAGCTTAGCCCTTATGAGTGGGTACGAGCAGTACTTC. Its protein product is CASSLALMSGYEQYF.

The V gene is TRBV2, the J gene TRBJ1-1; D is unclear. Trimming cost V 4 bases and J 5 bases, with 5 bases left between them. There are 11 residues in the CDR3. CDR1 SNHLY and CDR2 FYNNEI come from the germline V gene. CDR3 nucleotides: TGTGCCAGCAGTGTCCAGACTGAAGCTTTCTTT. This sequence encodes CASSVQTEAFF. Full variable domain (missing parts from reference TRBV2 and TRBJ1-1): EPEVTQTPSHQVTQMGQEVILRCVPISNHLYFYWYRQILGQKVEFLVSFYNNEISEKSEIFDDQFSVERPDGSNFTLKIRSTKLEDSAMYFCASSVQTEAFFGQGTRLTVV.

Only a few counts were recorded for this clone. No DNA is shown, since the ends of the CDR3 on it are uncertain; the CDR3 is the one TCRdb lists. The J gene is TRBJ1-5, the V gene TRBV6-5. Both ends counted, the CDR3 spans 13 residues. Germline V lookup: CDR1 MNHEY, CDR2 SVGAGI. CDR3 loop: CASSSSVSQPQHF.